This T cell receptor (beta chain) is from a study of regulatory T cells in long-lasting Graves disease. Regarding the study as a whole: Persistent Graves' patients had lower TCR diversity than newly diagnosed ones.

Stated time point: newly diagnosed GD, antithyroid drugs for less than 3 months. PBMC-extracted RNA yielded the TCR library. Nine milliliters of peripheral blood were taken and placed in EDTA tubes. This clonotype was recorded many times. Its antigen is as yet unknown. Germline V gene lookup returns CDR1 SQVTM and CDR2 ANQGSEA. Trimming took off 6 bases at V and 4 bases at J, with 15 bases between the two ends. The CDR3 runs to 13 residues. iRepertoire HTBI primers and Arm-PCR of CDR3 regions built TCR beta libraries. TCRdb ran MiXCR on the multiplex PCR reads and lists one entry per CDR3 protein. The sample records hundreds of thousands of distinct CDR3 sequences, 16% being singletons. The same sample was also studied in work on T cells in Graves' hyperthyroidism and ophthalmopathy. That paper states: First-round RT-PCR of the TCR CDR3 relied on the HTBI primer set.

The receptor comes from a woman in her thirties with Graves disease. J is TRBJ1-1 and V is TRBV29-1, with a weak D call TRBD1 (6 bases). This material consisted of peripheral blood mononuclear cells (PBMCs), taken at new diagnosis, from a patient treated with antithyroid drugs. As DNA, the CDR3 is TGCAGCGTCAACAGGGCTGAGGGCACTGAAGCTTTCTTT. Its translation is CSVNRAEGTEAFF. Variable domain in full (rest from reference TRBV29-1 and TRBJ1-1): SAVISQKPSRDICQRGTSLTIQCQVDSQVTMMFWYRQQPGQSLTLIATANQGSEATYESGFVIDKFPISRPNLTFSTLTVSNMSPEDSSIYLCSVNRAEGTEAFFGQGTRLTVV.